The 3 T cell receptor beta chains reported below all come from one sample, sequenced in a study of OX40 agonist ivuxolimab in advanced cancers. Repertoires were generated with immunoSEQ multiplex PCR, while TCRdb's copy carries only in-frame clones and drops some. The table shows around 79,000 clones, with about nine tenths occurring only once. The starting material was CD4+ or CD8+ T cells sorted from blood, obtained in a trial of the OX40 agonist ivuxolimab. These receptor sequences come from an adult with an advanced solid tumor such as melanoma, head and neck, liver or kidney cancer.

The table lists this clone with a count of one. The genes are TRBV10-3 and TRBJ1-1, with TRBD1 matching 11 bases. After removal of 4 bases from V and 5 bases from J, the junction contained 6 bases not matched to a gene. Germline loops: CDR1 ENHRY, CDR2 SYGVKD. The CDR3 has 15 amino acids. The CDR3 region has the DNA TGTGCCATCAGTGGCCGGGACAGGGGGGATACTGAAGCTTTCTTT. This encodes CAISGRDRGDTEAFF.

The J gene is TRBJ1-4, the V gene TRBV4-1; D remains ambiguous. Germline CDR1 MGHRA, CDR2 YSYEKL. The CDR3 extends over 15 amino acids. Trimming shortened V by 0 bases and J by 10 bases, and 15 bases separated the two germline ends. This CDR3 reads CASSQDPGKGGKLFF. DNA of the CDR3: TGCGCCAGCAGCCAAGATCCGGGGAAAGGAGGAAAACTGTTTTTT.

The rearrangement links TRBV29-1 to TRBJ2-7; no definite D call. Between the trimmed V and J ends, which lost 4 bases and 4 bases, there was a span of 11 bases. The CDR3 spans 12 residues. The V gene's germline CDR1 is SQVTM and CDR2 ANQGSEA. CDR3 DNA sequence: TGCAGCGTTGTAGAGGAAACGTACGAGCAGTACTTC. This encodes CSVVEETYEQYF.